This passage covers 23 T cell receptor beta chains from one sample sequenced in a study of neurological immune-mediated disorders. The time point here: longitudinal time-point 3. MiXCR was run by TCRdb on the 5' RACE reads, yielding one entry per CDR3 protein. The sample lists about 81,000 distinct CDR3 sequences; roughly 4.5% were seen once. What was sequenced was PBMCs. The receptors shown here come from an older woman with multiple sclerosis.

The sample holds many counts of this clonotype. The chain uses TRBV11-2 and TRBJ1-1, with TRBD1 as a possible D gene (5 bases). This CDR3 region has 16 residues. The V end was cut by 5 bases, the J end by 1 base, with 17 bases between. Germline loops: CDR1 SGHAT, CDR2 FQNNGV. CDR3 residues: CASSRTIGRANTEAFF. Written as DNA, the CDR3 is TGTGCCAGCAGCCGGACGATTGGCAGGGCGAACACTGAAGCTTTCTTT.

This clonotype has a count of ten or more. The chain has TRBV5-1 and TRBJ2-1; D remains ambiguous. Trimming took 4 bases from V and 0 from J, leaving 11 bases between them. CDR1 and CDR2 (germline): SGHRS, YFSETQ. The CDR3 has 15 amino acids. The CDR3 DNA is TGCGCCAGCAGCCCCGGAGTAAACTCCTACAATGAGCAGTTCTTC. It is translated as CASSPGVNSYNEQFF.

This clonotype showed up many times. The V and J genes are TRBV5-1 and TRBJ1-4; D is undetermined. Trimming took off 1 base at V and 0 bases at J, with 7 bases between the two ends. From germline, CDR1 is SGHRS and CDR2 YFSETQ. This CDR3 is 15 amino acids long. CDR3 nucleotide sequence: TGCGCCAGCAGCTTGTGGTCAACAACTAATGAAAAACTGTTTTTT. Its translation: CASSLWSTTNEKLFF.

This clonotype was counted ten times or more. J is TRBJ1-1 and V is TRBV7-9; TRBD1 matches at 8 bases. The CDR3 spans 16 residues. The trim removed 5 bases at V and 2 bases at J, leaving 10 bases unmatched. Per the germline V gene, CDR1 is SEHNR and CDR2 is FQNEAQ (reference sequence). The CDR3 DNA is TGTGCCAGCAGCCCCGGGGGACAGGATCGAAACACTGAAGCTTTCTTT. Its translation is CASSPGGQDRNTEAFF.

This clonotype was picked up many times. CDR3 sequence: CASSYSTGSNQPQHF. The CDR3 DNA follows: TGCGCCAGCAGCTATTCGACAGGGAGCAATCAGCCCCAGCATTTT. The rearrangement joins TRBV5-1 to TRBJ1-5, with TRBD1 matching 7 bases. Germline CDR1 is SGHRS and CDR2 is YFSETQ. V was clipped by 3 bases and J by 1 base; unmatched bases: 4. The CDR3 loop spans 15 amino acids.

Ten or more counts support this clonotype. This chain uses TRBV5-1 with TRBJ2-4; D is undetermined. The CDR3 sequence is 15 residues long. With 1 base removed from V and 0 bases from J, the gap between germline ends came to 8 bases. CDR1 SGHRS and CDR2 YFSETQ come from the germline V gene. CDR3 nucleotide sequence: TGCGCCAGCAGCTTGTTCGAGCTAGCCAAAAACATTCAGTACTTC. Amino acid sequence: CASSLFELAKNIQYF.

This clonotype has a count of ten or more. The J gene is TRBJ2-1, the V gene TRBV3-1, with 7 bases that match TRBD1. The CDR3 has 14 residues. V trimming: 3 bases; J trimming: 4 bases; junction bases outside the gene matches: 3. The germline V gene has CDR1 LGHDT and CDR2 YNNKEL (reference sequence). CDR3: CASSHWDRYNEQFF. The CDR3 DNA reads as TGTGCCAGCAGCCACTGGGACAGATACAATGAGCAGTTCTTC.

Details on this clonotype: The germline gene is not matched at one end of the junction; a read error may be the cause. This chain joins TRBV20-1 and TRBJ2-6, with D possibly matching TRBD2 (5 bases). This CDR3 has 14 amino acids. CDR1 and CDR2 from the germline V gene are DFQATT and SNEGSKA (reference sequence). In nucleotides, the CDR3 is TGCAGTGCTACCTCAGGACTTTGGGCCAACGTCCTTACTTTC. Its protein is CSATSGLWANVLTF.

In its sample, this clonotype was seen many times. The chain uses TRBV2 and TRBJ1-2; 9 bases fit TRBD1. CDR1 SNHLY and CDR2 FYNNEI come from the germline V gene. The J segment lost 3 bases and the V segment lost 6 bases, leaving 5 bases of the junction unmatched. This CDR3 region has 14 residues. In DNA, the CDR3 is TGTGCCAGCAGGGCCCGGACAGGGGACTATGGCTACACCTTC. This gives the protein CASRARTGDYGYTF. The full variable domain, rest sourced from reference TRBV2 and TRBJ1-2, is EPEVTQTPSHQVTQMGQEVILRCVPISNHLYFYWYRQILGQKVEFLVSFYNNEISEKSEIFDDQFSVERPDGSNFTLKIRSTKLEDSAMYFCASRARTGDYGYTFGSGTRLTVV.

This clonotype was found many times. The gene calls are TRBV5-1 and TRBJ1-1; 11 bases line up with TRBD1. The trim removed 1 base at V and 8 bases at J, leaving 7 bases unmatched. Germline loops: CDR1 SGHRS, CDR2 YFSETQ. The CDR3 extends over 15 amino acids. The CDR3 region has the DNA TGCGCCAGCAGCTTGTCCGGACAGGGGGCGTCCGAAGCTTTCTTT. It encodes CASSLSGQGASEAFF.

This clonotype was detected ten times or more. The chain couples TRBV20-1 to TRBJ1-1; D is possibly TRBD1 (6 bases). V shed 1 base and J shed 1 base, with 13 bases lying between them. From germline, CDR1 is DFQATT and CDR2 SNEGSKA (reference sequence). The CDR3 has 15 residues. The CDR3 bases are TGCAGTGCTAGAGTTCTACAGGGTTGGAACACTGAAGCTTTCTTT. The encoded protein is CSARVLQGWNTEAFF.

This clonotype was counted at least ten times. The J gene is TRBJ1-1, the V gene TRBV12-3 or TRBV12-4, with a weak D call TRBD1 (5 bases). V dropped 5 bases and J dropped 1 base, with 8 bases sitting between them. The CDR3 is 13 amino acids. The chain's CDR3 is CASSRDANTEAFF. In DNA, the CDR3 is TGTGCCAGCAGTCGGGACGCGAACACTGAAGCTTTCTTT.

This clonotype has at least ten counts. J is TRBJ2-7 and V is TRBV4-1; TRBD2 matches 7 bases. This CDR3 has 15 amino acids. Germline lookup yields CDR1 MGHRA and CDR2 YSYEKL. V trimming: 6 bases; J trimming: 4 bases; junction bases outside the gene matches: 12. DNA for the CDR3: TGCGCCAGCAGGCGTGTCGGGGGGTCGGGATACGAGCAGTACTTC. It specifies CASRRVGGSGYEQYF.

The V and J genes are TRBV18 and TRBJ2-1; 8 nucleotides agree with TRBD2. Germline CDR1 reads KGHSH; CDR2 reads LQKENI. The J segment lost 7 bases and the V segment lost 4 bases, leaving 6 bases of the junction unmatched. The CDR3 loop spans 14 amino acids. Here the CDR3 reads CASSLGGAGNEQFF. The CDR3 DNA sequence: TGTGCCAGCTCACTCGGGGGGGCCGGGAATGAGCAGTTCTTC.

The V gene is TRBV6-1, the J gene TRBJ1-5; D may be TRBD1 (6 bases). The CDR3 loop spans 13 amino acids. The germline gives CDR1 MNHNS, CDR2 SASEGT. Deletions cut 6 bases from V and 4 bases from J, with 10 bases between. The CDR3 is CASRPTGNQPQHF. The CDR3 nucleotides are TGTGCCAGCAGGCCCACAGGGAATCAGCCCCAGCATTTT.

This clonotype appeared many times. J is TRBJ1-1 and V is TRBV5-6; tentatively, D is TRBD1 (6 bases). CDR3 length: 15 residues. With 1 base removed from V and 0 bases from J, the gap between germline ends came to 10 bases. Germline V lookup: CDR1 SGHDT, CDR2 YYEEEE. CDR3 loop: CASSLSGHLNTEAFF. The CDR3 DNA sequence: TGTGCCAGCAGCTTGTCGGGACACCTGAACACTGAAGCTTTCTTT.

Ten or more counts support this clonotype. The chain links TRBV3-1 to TRBJ1-1; 7 bases match TRBD1. Trimming cost V 4 bases and J 8 bases; bases outside gene matches: 4. CDR1 and CDR2 (germline): LGHDT, YNNKEL (reference sequence). The CDR3 has 12 residues. CDR3: CASSPWTGEAFF. The CDR3 DNA reads TGTGCCAGCAGCCCCTGGACAGGCGAAGCTTTCTTT.

This chain joins TRBV7-2 and TRBJ1-5; 9 bases fit TRBD1. There are 15 residues in the CDR3. Germline values: CDR1 SGHTA, CDR2 FQGNSA. With 7 bases clipped from V and 3 bases from J, the junction kept 7 bases outside the gene matches. Here the CDR3 reads CASTAGQGINQPQHF. Written as DNA, the CDR3 is TGTGCCAGCACCGCCGGACAGGGGATCAATCAGCCCCAGCATTTT. The variable domain in full, with the rest retrieved from reference TRBV7-2 and TRBJ1-5, is GAGVSQSPSNKVTEKGKDVELRCDPISGHTALYWYRQSLGQGLEFLIYFQGNSAPDKSGLPSDRFSAERTGGSVSTLTIQRTQQEDSAVYLCASTAGQGINQPQHFGDGTRLSIL.

Regarding this clonotype: A much larger clonotype is one base distant, so this may be a read error. The J gene is TRBJ2-1, the V gene TRBV5-1, with 7 bases fitting TRBD2. Germline loops: CDR1 SGHRS, CDR2 YFSETQ. The CDR3 length is 19 residues. CDR3 coding DNA: TGCGCCAGCATCTTGTTCTTTCGTCGGGGGAGGGATACATACAATGAGCAGTTCTTC. It translates to CASILFFRRGRDTYNEQFF.

There are many counts of this clonotype. The chain couples TRBV5-4 to TRBJ1-1, with D uncertain. Germline CDR1 is SGHNT and CDR2 is YYREEE (reference sequence). The length of the CDR3 is 14 residues. The V gene lost 6 bases and the J gene lost 1 base, with 13 bases spanning the gap. CDR3 nucleotide sequence: TGTGCCAGCACCCGTGAACCGGAGAACACTGAAGCTTTCTTT. This gives the protein CASTREPENTEAFF.

This clonotype came up many times. The genes are TRBV12-3 or TRBV12-4 and TRBJ1-4; D perhaps matches TRBD1 (6 bases). This CDR3 is 14 amino acids long. Deletions cut 6 bases from V and 7 bases from J, with 15 bases between. The CDR3 region is CASSPTGRGEKLFF. DNA of the CDR3: TGTGCCAGCAGCCCTACAGGGAGAGGTGAAAAACTGTTTTTT.

In its sample, this clonotype was seen many times. This chain joins TRBV24-1 and TRBJ2-5, with 7 bases identical to TRBD1. Trimming cost V 8 bases and J 1 base; bases outside gene matches: 9. Germline V CDR1 and CDR2: KGHDR, SFDVKD. This CDR3 spans 15 amino acids. The CDR3 nucleotides are TGTGCCACCACCCCGGGACAGCCTTTCCAAGAGACCCAGTACTTC. Translated: CATTPGQPFQETQYF.

This clonotype occurred many times. CDR3 in DNA: TGTGCCAGCAGTCAAGCAGGGGGATTTGAAAAACTGTTTTTT. This sequence encodes CASSQAGGFEKLFF. The J gene is TRBJ1-4, the V gene TRBV6-2 or TRBV6-3; TRBD1 matches at 7 bases. This CDR3 has 14 residues. Germline values: CDR1 MNHEY, CDR2 SVGEGT. The V and J ends lost 5 bases and 7 bases, in that order; junction bases with no gene match: 7.